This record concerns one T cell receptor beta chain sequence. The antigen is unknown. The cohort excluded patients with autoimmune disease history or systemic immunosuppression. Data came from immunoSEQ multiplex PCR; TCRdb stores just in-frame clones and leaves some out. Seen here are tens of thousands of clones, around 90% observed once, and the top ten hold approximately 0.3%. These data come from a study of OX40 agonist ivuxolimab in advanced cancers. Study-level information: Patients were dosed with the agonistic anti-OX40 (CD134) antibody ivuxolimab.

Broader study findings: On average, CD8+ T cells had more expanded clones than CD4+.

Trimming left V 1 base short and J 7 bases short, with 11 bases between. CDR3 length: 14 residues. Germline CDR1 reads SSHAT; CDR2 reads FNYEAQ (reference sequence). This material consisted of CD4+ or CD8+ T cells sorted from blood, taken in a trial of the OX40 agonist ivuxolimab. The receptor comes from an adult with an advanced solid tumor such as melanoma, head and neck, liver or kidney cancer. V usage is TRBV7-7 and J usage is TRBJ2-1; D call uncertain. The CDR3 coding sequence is TGTGCCAGCAGCTTAGTTTCGGGTCTGAATGAGCAGTTCTTC. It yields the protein CASSLVSGLNEQFF.